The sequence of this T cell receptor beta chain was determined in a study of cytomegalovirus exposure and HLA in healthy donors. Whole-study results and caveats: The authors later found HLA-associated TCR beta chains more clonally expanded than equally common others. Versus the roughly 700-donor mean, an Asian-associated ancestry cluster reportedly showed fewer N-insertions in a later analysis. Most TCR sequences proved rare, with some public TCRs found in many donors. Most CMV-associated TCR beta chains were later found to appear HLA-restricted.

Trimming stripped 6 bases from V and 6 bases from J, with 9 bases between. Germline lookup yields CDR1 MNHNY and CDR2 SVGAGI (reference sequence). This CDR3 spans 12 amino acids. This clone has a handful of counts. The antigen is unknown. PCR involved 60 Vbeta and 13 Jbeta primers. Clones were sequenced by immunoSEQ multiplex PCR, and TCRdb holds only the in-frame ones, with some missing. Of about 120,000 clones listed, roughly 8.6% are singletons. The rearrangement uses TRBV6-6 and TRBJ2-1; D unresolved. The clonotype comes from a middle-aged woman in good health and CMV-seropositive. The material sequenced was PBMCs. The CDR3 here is CASRATFNEQFF. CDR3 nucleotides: TGTGCCAGCAGGGCGACTTTCAATGAGCAGTTCTTC.